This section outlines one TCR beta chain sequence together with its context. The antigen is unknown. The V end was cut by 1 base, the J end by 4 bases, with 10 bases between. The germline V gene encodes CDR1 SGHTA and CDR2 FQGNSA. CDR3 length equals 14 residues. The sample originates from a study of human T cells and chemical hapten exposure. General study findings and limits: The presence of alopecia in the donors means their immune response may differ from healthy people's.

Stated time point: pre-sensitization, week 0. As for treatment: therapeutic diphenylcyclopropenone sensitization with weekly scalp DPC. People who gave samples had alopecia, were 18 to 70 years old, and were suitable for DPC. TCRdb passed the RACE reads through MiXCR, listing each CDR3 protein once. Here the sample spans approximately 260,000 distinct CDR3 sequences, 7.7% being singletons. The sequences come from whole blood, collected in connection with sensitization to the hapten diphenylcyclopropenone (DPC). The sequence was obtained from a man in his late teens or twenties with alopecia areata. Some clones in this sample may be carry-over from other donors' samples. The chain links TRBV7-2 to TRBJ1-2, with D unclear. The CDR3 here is CASSLEPGPYGYTF. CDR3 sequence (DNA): TGTGCCAGCAGCTTAGAACCGGGCCCCTATGGCTACACCTTC. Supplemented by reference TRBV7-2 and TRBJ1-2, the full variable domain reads GAGVSQSPSNKVTEKGKDVELRCDPISGHTALYWYRQSLGQGLEFLIYFQGNSAPDKSGLPSDRFSAERTGGSVSTLTIQRTQQEDSAVYLCASSLEPGPYGYTFGSGTRLTVV.